These 27 T cell receptor beta chains were all obtained from the same sample, sequenced in a study of CD8+ T cells in alopecia areata. cDNA serving as the sequencing template came from extracted, reverse transcribed RNA. Data came from immunoSEQ multiplex PCR; TCRdb stores just in-frame clones and leaves some out. The sample lists 140,000 to 150,000 clones; 87% were seen once. The sample was CD8+ T cells sorted from blood, taken at week 0. The receptors stem from a human donor with alopecia areata.

This chain joins TRBV2 and TRBJ2-5, with no clear D. Germline-derived CDR1 and CDR2 are SNHLY and FYNNEI. The CDR3 consists of 14 residues. The V end lost 4 bases, the J end lost 2 bases, and 11 bases lay between the germline ends. As DNA, the CDR3 is TGTGCCAGCAGTGCCATCGAGCCACAAGAGACCCAGTACTTC. It yields the protein CASSAIEPQETQYF. The full variable domain, completed using reference TRBV2 and TRBJ2-5, is EPEVTQTPSHQVTQMGQEVILRCVPISNHLYFYWYRQILGQKVEFLVSFYNNEISEKSEIFDDQFSVERPDGSNFTLKIRSTKLEDSAMYFCASSAIEPQETQYFGPGTRLLVL.

The J gene is TRBJ1-3, the V gene TRBV11-2; weak D call: TRBD1 (6 bases). Trimming stripped 3 bases from V and 8 bases from J, with 14 bases between. Germline V gene data show CDR1 as SGHAT and CDR2 as FQNNGV. The CDR3 runs to 14 residues. The CDR3 here is CASSFDWGPDTIYF. The CDR3 DNA reads as TGTGCCAGCAGCTTCGATTGGGGGCCGGACACCATATATTTT.

The CDR3: CSVDGGDNEQFF. CDR3 sequence (DNA): TGCAGCGTTGATGGGGGGGACAATGAGCAGTTCTTC. This chain connects TRBV29-1 to TRBJ2-1; 7 bases agree with TRBD2. With 3 bases clipped from V and 5 bases from J, the junction kept 1 base outside the gene matches. Germline values: CDR1 SQVTM, CDR2 ANQGSEA. The CDR3 is made up of 12 amino acids.

In its sample, this clone was seen once. This sequence joins TRBV6-5 and TRBJ2-2; 13 bases are shared with TRBD2. The CDR3 contains 15 residues. CDR1 MNHEY and CDR2 SVGAGI come from the germline V gene. V shed 4 bases, J shed 7 bases, and the junction held 3 bases outside the gene matches. The CDR3 bases are TGTGCCAGCAGTTTTTGGACTAGCGGGAGCGGGGAGCTGTTTTTT. Its protein is CASSFWTSGSGELFF.

This clone has a handful of counts. The chain has TRBV6-1 and TRBJ1-1, with D perhaps matching TRBD1 (5 bases). The V and J ends lost 4 bases and 1 base respectively, with 7 bases between them. The CDR3 runs 13 residues. Germline V gene sequence: CDR1 MNHNS, CDR2 SASEGT. The CDR3 sequence: CASSATENTEAFF. The CDR3 DNA reads TGTGCCAGCAGTGCGACAGAGAACACTGAAGCTTTCTTT.

V gene TRBV27 combines with J gene TRBJ2-7; 7 bases are a match to TRBD2. This CDR3 contains 15 residues. Trimming at V came to 2 bases and at J to 3 bases, leaving 7 bases not matched to a gene. Germline CDR1 MNHEY, CDR2 SMNVEV (reference sequence). CDR3 loop: CASSLIAGVHYEQYF. For the CDR3, the DNA is TGTGCCAGCAGTTTAATTGCGGGGGTCCACTACGAGCAGTACTTC.

This clone was seen only a few times. The J gene is TRBJ2-1, the V gene TRBV15; D is unclear. V was shortened by 3 bases and J by 8 bases, with 11 bases between the two germline ends. The CDR3 length is 13 residues. CDR1 is LNHNV and CDR2 is YYDKDF in the germline V gene (reference sequence). CDR3 residues: CATSSVYGDEQFF. The CDR3 nucleotides read TGTGCCACCAGCAGCGTTTATGGGGATGAGCAGTTCTTC.

With respect to this clone: The junction shows a germline mismatch at one end, possibly a read error. Within the sample, other DNA sequences also encode this same CDR3. The chain employs TRBV2 and TRBJ2-1; D may be TRBD1 or TRBD2 (5 bases each). There are 16 residues in the CDR3. From germline, CDR1 is SNHLY and CDR2 FYNNEI. The CDR3 loop is CASISPRDLIHNEQFF. CDR3 in DNA: TGCGCCAGCATCTCACCCCGGGACCTGATCCACAATGAGCAGTTCTTC.

The chain links TRBV28 to TRBJ2-1; D is unclear. The CDR3 length is 12 residues. Between the trimmed V and J ends, which lost 8 bases and 0 bases, there was a span of 5 bases. CDR1 and CDR2 from the germline V gene are MDHEN and SYDVKM. The DNA for the CDR3 is TGTGCCAGCGCACGCTCCTACAATGAGCAGTTCTTC. Residues: CASARSYNEQFF.

The genes are TRBV4-2 and TRBJ2-2; 7 bases align to TRBD1. This CDR3 has 17 amino acids. Trimming cost V 3 bases and J 4 bases; bases outside gene matches: 11. Germline values: CDR1 LGHNA, CDR2 YNFKEQ. CDR3 bases: TGTGCCAGCAGCCAGAATGACAGGGTGGGATTCACCGGGGAGCTGTTTTTT. It is translated as CASSQNDRVGFTGELFF.

This rearrangement joins TRBV2 to TRBJ2-7, with D possibly being TRBD1 (6 bases). V shed 6 bases and J shed 0 bases, with 12 bases lying between them. The CDR3 sequence is 14 residues long. Germline V CDR1 and CDR2: SNHLY, FYNNEI. The DNA of the CDR3 is TGTGCCAGCAGGGGACAAGAAAGCTCCTACGAGCAGTACTTC. It codes for CASRGQESSYEQYF.

This clone came up once. The rearrangement uses TRBV19 and TRBJ2-7; 11 nucleotides match TRBD2. The CDR3 has 14 residues. Looked up from germline, CDR1 is LNHDA and CDR2 is SQIVND (reference sequence). The V and J ends lost 7 bases and 3 bases, in that order; junction bases with no gene match: 5. As DNA, the CDR3 is TGTGCCAGTACCCCGACTAGCGGGATCTACGAGCAGTACTTC. Its translation is CASTPTSGIYEQYF.

The V call is TRBV5-5, the J call TRBJ2-2, with unresolved D. Trimming removed 4 bases at V and 5 bases at J, with 9 bases between. Germline lookup yields CDR1 SGHKS and CDR2 YYEKEE (reference sequence). The CDR3 loop spans 13 amino acids. CDR3 DNA sequence: TGTGCCAGCAGCCTTACATCGACCGGGGAGCTGTTTTTT. This gives the protein CASSLTSTGELFF.

The chain employs TRBV10-3 and TRBJ2-7; D may be TRBD1 or TRBD2 (5 bases each). V was pared by 2 bases and J by 0 bases, with 14 bases between. The length of the CDR3 is 16 residues. Germline V gene lookup returns CDR1 ENHRY and CDR2 SYGVKD. The CDR3: CAISEPDRDLSYEQYF. CDR3 DNA: TGTGCCATCAGTGAGCCTGACCGGGACCTCTCCTACGAGCAGTACTTC.

CDR3 region: CASSLTNTEAFF. The CDR3 DNA sequence: TGTGCCAGCAGCCTTACCAACACTGAAGCTTTCTTT. The chain recombines TRBV11-2 with TRBJ1-1; D is ambiguous. Trimming took off 5 bases at V and 2 bases at J, with 6 bases between the two ends. The germline CDR1 and CDR2 sequences are SGHAT and FQNNGV. This CDR3 comprises 12 residues.

The CDR3 loop is CASSLGPRPSGELFF. DNA of the CDR3: TGTGCCAGCAGCTTAGGACCCAGACCGAGCGGGGAGCTGTTTTTT. This chain joins TRBV7-9 and TRBJ2-2; D is ambiguous. Trimming pared 1 base from V and 7 bases from J, leaving 13 bases between. CDR3 size: 15 residues. Germline CDR1 SEHNR, CDR2 FQNEAQ (reference sequence).

In regard to this clone: The sample contains more than one DNA sequence encoding this CDR3. The rearrangement links TRBV5-4 to TRBJ2-1, with D perhaps matching TRBD1 or TRBD2 (6 bases each). Germline V gene lookup returns CDR1 SGHNT and CDR2 YYREEE (reference sequence). The V end lost 2 bases, the J end lost 8 bases, and 8 bases lay between the germline ends. The CDR3 is made up of 12 amino acids. The DNA for the CDR3 is TGTGCCAGCAGCTTAGGGGGGTATGAGCAGTTCTTC. This codes for CASSLGGYEQFF.

V gene TRBV7-6 combines with J gene TRBJ2-7, with D possibly TRBD1 on 6 matching bases. Looked up from germline, CDR1 is SGHVS and CDR2 is FNYEAQ. V gave up 0 bases and J gave up 3 bases, with 6 bases separating them. The CDR3 has 13 amino acids. CDR3 sequence: CASSLATGYEQYF. CDR3 sequence (DNA): TGTGCCAGCAGCTTAGCGACAGGCTACGAGCAGTACTTC. Supplemented by reference TRBV7-6 and TRBJ2-7, the full variable domain reads GAGVSQSPRYKVTKRGQDVALRCDPISGHVSLYWYRQALGQGPEFLTYFNYEAQQDKSGLPNDRFSAERPEGSISTLTIQRTEQRDSAMYRCASSLATGYEQYFGPGTRLTVT.

This sequence joins TRBV6-1 and TRBJ2-7; D possibly corresponds to TRBD1 (6 bases). This CDR3 spans 13 amino acids. The ends were cut back, 6 bases at V and 3 bases at J, with 12 bases in the middle. The V gene's germline CDR1 is MNHNS and CDR2 SASEGT. CDR3 amino acids: CASSRTASYEQYF. CDR3 nucleotide sequence: TGTGCCAGCAGCCGGACAGCCAGCTACGAGCAGTACTTC.

V gene TRBV6-1 combines with J gene TRBJ2-7, with D possibly matching TRBD1 (6 bases). Germline loops: CDR1 MNHNS, CDR2 SASEGT. The CDR3 is 13 amino acids. V lost 10 bases, J lost 2 bases, and 15 bases lay in between. CDR3 amino acids: CAIDRTVTYEQYF. The CDR3 bases are TGTGCCATAGACAGGACCGTTACCTACGAGCAGTACTTC.

In its sample, this clone was seen once. The J gene is TRBJ2-4, the V gene TRBV2; D is tentatively TRBD1 or TRBD2 (5 bases each). Germline CDR1 is SNHLY and CDR2 is FYNNEI. The CDR3 length is 13 residues. V lost 11 bases to trimming and J lost 4 bases, with 15 bases between them. CDR3 loop: CAGYDGTKNIQYF. The CDR3 DNA is TGTGCCGGTTACGACGGGACGAAAAACATTCAGTACTTC.

The chain employs TRBV15 and TRBJ2-7; D might be TRBD1 or TRBD2, each matching 5 bases. The CDR3 is 13 residues long. The V gene's germline CDR1 is LNHNV and CDR2 YYDKDF (reference sequence). V was shortened by 3 bases and J by 6 bases, with 12 bases between the two germline ends. CDR3 bases: TGTGCCACCAGCAGCCCCCCGGGGCCCGAGCAGTACTTC. This codes for CATSSPPGPEQYF.

The chain has TRBV6-6 and TRBJ1-5, with TRBD1 matching over 10 bases. The V segment lost 4 bases and the J segment 2 bases; nucleotides outside the gene matches: 5. This CDR3 has 16 amino acids. Germline V gene data show CDR1 as MNHNY and CDR2 as SVGAGI (reference sequence). CDR3 sequence reads: CASSLEDRGGNQPQHF. The CDR3 DNA sequence: TGTGCCAGCAGTTTAGAGGACAGGGGGGGCAATCAGCCCCAGCATTTT.

The chain combines TRBV2 with TRBJ1-1; D not certain. This CDR3 is 12 amino acids long. Germline V gives CDR1 SNHLY, CDR2 FYNNEI. Trimming took 10 bases from V and 4 from J, leaving 13 bases between them. The CDR3, as DNA: TGTGCCACCGGACTTATGAGCACTGAAGCTTTCTTT. This codes for CATGLMSTEAFF.

As for this clone: This same CDR3 is encoded by further DNA sequences in the sample. The rearrangement links TRBV29-1 to TRBJ2-7; TRBD2 matches at 12 bases. This CDR3 spans 13 amino acids. Looked up from germline, CDR1 is SQVTM and CDR2 is ANQGSEA. J was trimmed by 2 bases and V by 6 bases; bases with no gene match: 2. CDR3 sequence (DNA): TGCAGCGTCCGACTAGCGGGGGCCTACGAGCAGTACTTC. The encoded protein is CSVRLAGAYEQYF.

The rearrangement links TRBV6-5 to TRBJ2-2, with D unresolved. The germline CDR1 and CDR2 sequences are MNHEY and SVGAGI. V dropped 4 bases and J dropped 1 base, with 7 bases sitting between them. The CDR3 has 14 residues. The CDR3 sequence: CASSLVGNTGELFF. The CDR3, as DNA: TGTGCCAGCAGTTTGGTGGGGAACACCGGGGAGCTGTTTTTT.

The chain has TRBV4-1 and TRBJ2-7; no clear D. The CDR3 is 13 amino acids. Per the germline V gene, CDR1 is MGHRA and CDR2 is YSYEKL. Trimming took 0 bases from V and 5 from J, leaving 8 bases between them. The CDR3 sequence: CASSQDLDDEQYF. As DNA, the CDR3 is TGCGCCAGCAGCCAAGATCTCGACGACGAGCAGTACTTC.